These 30 T cell receptor beta chains were all obtained from the same sample, sequenced in a study of blood T cell repertoires in COVID-19. Using immunoSEQ multiplex PCR, the repertoire was profiled, and TCRdb retains in-frame clones only, with some absent. The table has some 130,000 clones, about 89% seen once. The material sequenced was peripheral blood. The source is a man in his sixties with COVID-19, enrolled during active disease.

The V call is TRBV19, the J call TRBJ1-2; 7 nucleotides align to TRBD1. Germline trimming cut 5 bases from V and 0 bases from J; bases unmatched to any gene: 6. Germline V gene sequence: CDR1 LNHDA, CDR2 SQIVND (reference sequence). There are 15 residues in the CDR3. CDR3 DNA sequence: TGTGCCAGTAGTGTCCGGGACAGAGCTAACTATGGCTACACCTTC. It translates to CASSVRDRANYGYTF.

The chain is built from TRBV29-1 and TRBJ2-1; tentative D call: TRBD2 (5 bases). The V gene lost 4 bases and the J gene lost 9 bases, with 13 bases spanning the gap. There are 12 residues in the CDR3. CDR1 SQVTM and CDR2 ANQGSEA come from the germline V gene. CDR3 sequence (DNA): TGCAGCGTTGGGACTCAGGTGAGTGAGCAGTTCTTC. Protein sequence: CSVGTQVSEQFF.

This clone came up a few times. In DNA form, the CDR3 reads TGTGCCAGCAGCCCGGGGGGGGCGCCCTCTGGAAACACCATATATTTT. Amino acid sequence: CASSPGGAPSGNTIYF. The V gene is TRBV5-4, the J gene TRBJ1-3; maybe TRBD1 (6 bases). The germline V and J ends were trimmed by 4 bases and 0 bases, with 14 bases remaining between them. From germline, CDR1 is SGHNT and CDR2 YYREEE (reference sequence). The CDR3 contains 16 residues.

V is TRBV3-1 (or the pseudogene TRBV3-2) and J is TRBJ1-3; a possible D gene is TRBD1 (6 bases). CDR1 LGHDT and CDR2 YNNKEL come from the germline V gene (reference sequence). The CDR3 contains 14 residues. V was shortened by 1 base and J by 4 bases, with 8 bases between the two germline ends. CDR3 bases: TGTGCCAGCAGCCAAGCAGGGGCCGGAAACACCATATATTTT. Amino acids: CASSQAGAGNTIYF.

The V call is TRBV12-3 or TRBV12-4, the J call TRBJ1-5; no clear D. Between the trimmed V and J ends, which lost 6 bases and 1 base, there was a span of 7 bases. The CDR3 has 13 amino acids. The CDR3 bases are TGTGCCAGCAGCCCCATGAGCAATCAGCCCCAGCATTTT. Its translation: CASSPMSNQPQHF.

V is TRBV20-1 and J is TRBJ1-4; D perhaps matches TRBD1 (6 bases). CDR1 DFQATT and CDR2 SNEGSKA come from the germline V gene (reference sequence). This CDR3 is built from 13 residues. Trimming left V 3 bases short and J 6 bases short, with 11 bases between. This CDR3 is CSASGRGDEKLFF. The CDR3 nucleotides read TGCAGTGCTAGTGGCAGGGGAGATGAAAAACTGTTTTTT.

The V call is TRBV5-4, the J call TRBJ1-2; D possibly corresponds to TRBD1 (5 bases). This CDR3 comprises 15 residues. The V and J ends lost 4 bases and 2 bases respectively, with 15 bases between them. Germline CDR1 and CDR2: SGHNT and YYREEE (reference sequence). The CDR3 reads CASSPPRTPNYGYTF. As DNA, the CDR3 is TGTGCCAGCAGCCCCCCCCGGACACCCAACTATGGCTACACCTTC.

The CDR3 sequence is CATSPTGGAEEAFF. The CDR3 coding sequence is TGTGCCACCAGCCCCACAGGGGGCGCAGAAGAAGCTTTCTTT. This chain connects TRBV24-1 to TRBJ1-1; 9 nucleotides agree with TRBD1. The CDR3 is 14 amino acids. The germline CDR1 and CDR2 sequences are KGHDR and SFDVKD. Losses at the gene ends were 7 bases for V and 8 bases for J; bases not matched to a gene: 10.

The J gene is TRBJ1-1, the V gene TRBV6-1; 7 bases are a match to TRBD1. This CDR3 contains 13 residues. The ends lost 3 bases at V and 5 bases at J; junction bases unmatched: 3. CDR1 is MNHNS and CDR2 is SASEGT in the germline V gene. The CDR3 spells CASSDNRGTEAFF. For the CDR3, the DNA is TGTGCCAGCAGTGACAACAGGGGAACTGAAGCTTTCTTT.

The chain uses TRBV6-2 or TRBV6-3 and TRBJ2-7, with TRBD1 matching over 7 bases. V dropped 1 base and J dropped 1; count of bases not matched to a gene: 7. Germline V gene lookup returns CDR1 MNHEY and CDR2 SVGEGT. The CDR3 extends over 16 amino acids. CDR3: CASSYLSPGQSYEQYF. For the CDR3, the DNA is TGTGCCAGCAGTTACTTAAGCCCGGGACAGTCCTACGAGCAGTACTTC.

This clone has just a few counts. V gene TRBV5-5 combines with J gene TRBJ1-5, with 8 positions matching TRBD1. V trimming: 2 bases; J trimming: 0 bases; junction bases outside the gene matches: 4. The CDR3 loop spans 16 amino acids. CDR1 and CDR2 (germline): SGHKS, YYEKEE (reference sequence). The CDR3 bases are TGTGCCAGCAGCTTACAGGGGGGAGATAGCAATCAGCCCCAGCATTTT. It specifies CASSLQGGDSNQPQHF.

The CDR3 DNA reads as TGTGCCACCAGTGATGCGCGGGACAGTAATAGCAATCAGCCCCAGCATTTT. Residues: CATSDARDSNSNQPQHF. This chain joins TRBV24-1 and TRBJ1-5; 7 positions agree with TRBD1. The CDR3 has 17 residues. Germline trimming cut 3 bases from V and 0 bases from J; bases unmatched to any gene: 7. Germline-derived CDR1 and CDR2 are KGHDR and SFDVKD.

V and J are TRBV6-4 and TRBJ1-5; the match to TRBD1 covers 10 bases. The length of the CDR3 is 13 residues. Germline CDR1 MRHNA, CDR2 SNTAGT. The V gene end was trimmed by 6 bases and the J gene end by 6 bases; junction bases not matched to a gene: 2. The CDR3 protein is CASSRDRGQPQHF. In DNA form, the CDR3 reads TGTGCCAGCAGCCGGGACAGGGGTCAGCCCCAGCATTTT.

This rearrangement joins TRBV21-1 to TRBJ1-2. TRBV21-1 is termed a pseudogene. The CDR3 has 12 amino acids. CDR3 region: CASRREGFGYTF. In nucleotides, the CDR3 is TGTGCCAGCCGCAGGGAGGGTTTTGGCTACACCTTC.

In this sample, this clone turned up once. CDR3 amino acids: CARDRGRSNQPQHF. The DNA of the CDR3 is TGTGCCAGAGACAGGGGAAGGAGCAATCAGCCCCAGCATTTT. This chain connects TRBV2 to TRBJ1-5, with 8 bases aligning to TRBD1. This CDR3 region has 14 residues. Germline V CDR1 and CDR2: SNHLY, FYNNEI. The V segment lost 9 bases and the J segment 1 base; nucleotides outside the gene matches: 5. Using reference TRBV2 and TRBJ1-5 for the parts outside the CDR3, the full variable domain is EPEVTQTPSHQVTQMGQEVILRCVPISNHLYFYWYRQILGQKVEFLVSFYNNEISEKSEIFDDQFSVERPDGSNFTLKIRSTKLEDSAMYFCARDRGRSNQPQHFGDGTRLSIL.

The rearrangement uses TRBV6-5 and TRBJ1-3; D perhaps matches TRBD1 (5 bases). Germline loops: CDR1 MNHEY, CDR2 SVGAGI. There are 11 residues in the CDR3. The V end was cut by 2 bases, the J end by 9 bases, with 5 bases between. The CDR3 loop is CASSYQGTIYF. CDR3 coding DNA: TGTGCCAGCAGTTACCAGGGCACCATATATTTT.

This clone has a handful of counts. This rearrangement joins TRBV4-2 to TRBJ2-7; tentative D call: TRBD1 (6 bases). Trimming took off 1 base at V and 1 base at J, with 14 bases between the two ends. The CDR3 runs 16 residues. Germline V lookup: CDR1 LGHNA, CDR2 YNFKEQ. CDR3 region: CASSQVSGRGSYEQYF. Written as DNA, the CDR3 is TGTGCCAGCAGCCAAGTCTCCGGCAGGGGATCCTACGAGCAGTACTTC.

The chain joins TRBV6-2 or TRBV6-3 to TRBJ2-1; 9 bases line up with TRBD1. The CDR3 length is 15 residues. Germline-derived CDR1 and CDR2 are MNHEY and SVGEGT. V lost 5 bases, J lost 10 bases, and 12 bases stayed unmatched. CDR3 in amino acids: CASSTSGTGLWEQFF. The CDR3 bases are TGTGCCAGCAGTACCAGCGGGACAGGGCTTTGGGAGCAGTTCTTC.

This clone was counted only a few times. This rearrangement joins TRBV25-1 to TRBJ1-2; TRBD1 agrees at 11 bases. CDR1 and CDR2 from the germline V gene are MGHDK and SYGVNS. This CDR3 is built from 15 residues. V lost 7 bases, J lost 3 bases, and 7 bases stayed unmatched. CDR3 bases: TGTGCCAGCACGGACAGGGGGCAGGGGGACTATGGCTACACCTTC. This codes for CASTDRGQGDYGYTF.

A word on this clone: Other DNA sequences in this sample translate to the same CDR3. The rearrangement joins TRBV9 to TRBJ2-1; possible D gene TRBD2, 5 bases. The CDR3 has 11 residues. The V end lost 0 bases, the J end lost 10 bases, and 5 bases lay between the germline ends. Germline CDR1 SGDLS, CDR2 YYNGEE. CDR3 sequence (DNA): TGTGCCAGCAGCGTAGGAGGGGAGCAGTTCTTC. It yields the protein CASSVGGEQFF.

The V gene is TRBV30, the J gene TRBJ2-5; 7 bases line up with TRBD1. V shed 3 bases, J shed 4 bases, and the junction held 8 bases outside the gene matches. Germline CDR1 reads GTSNPN; CDR2 reads SVGIG (reference sequence). The CDR3 runs 14 residues. This CDR3 is CAWRRNRGAETQYF. The CDR3, as DNA: TGTGCCTGGAGGCGGAACAGGGGAGCAGAGACCCAGTACTTC.

The CDR3 loop reads CASSQRPGGTEAFF. CDR3 nucleotides: TGTGCCAGCAGCCAACGACCAGGGGGCACTGAAGCTTTCTTT. This chain uses TRBV14 with TRBJ1-1; 7 nucleotides line up with TRBD1. V lost 2 bases, J lost 4 bases, and 4 bases stayed unmatched. The CDR3 has 14 residues. The germline gives CDR1 SGHDN, CDR2 FVKESK.

The chain links TRBV6-5 to TRBJ1-6, with 7 bases that match TRBD1. The CDR3 extends over 14 amino acids. Germline lookup yields CDR1 MNHEY and CDR2 SVGAGI. After removal of 6 bases from V and 7 bases from J, the junction contained 6 bases not matched to a gene. The CDR3 protein is CASRPTGRNSPLHF. The CDR3 DNA reads as TGTGCCAGCAGGCCGACAGGGAGAAATTCACCCCTCCACTTT.

CDR3 loop: CASSLGGVGEDTQYF. CDR3 nucleotide sequence: TGTGCCAGCAGCTTAGGCGGGGTAGGAGAAGATACGCAGTATTTT. This sequence joins TRBV11-3 and TRBJ2-3; D may be TRBD2 (6 bases). Trimming removed 1 base from V and 5 bases from J, with 13 bases in between. There are 15 residues in the CDR3. The germline CDR1 and CDR2 sequences are SGHNT and YENEEA.

V and J are TRBV15 and TRBJ1-2, with no clear D. V lost 0 bases to trimming and J lost 5 bases, with 4 bases between them. Germline loops: CDR1 LNHNV, CDR2 YYDKDF (reference sequence). The CDR3 runs to 12 residues. The CDR3, as DNA: TGTGCCACCAGCAGAGACCAATATGGCTACACCTTC. It encodes CATSRDQYGYTF. The full variable domain, with the rest looked up from reference TRBV15 and TRBJ1-2, is DAMVIQNPRYQVTQFGKPVTLSCSQTLNHNVMYWYQQKSSQAPKLLFHYYDKDFNNEADTPDNFQSRRPNTSFCFLDIRSPGLGDTAMYLCATSRDQYGYTFGSGTRLTVV.

This clone was counted once. This chain connects TRBV10-3 to TRBJ1-6; 8 bases match TRBD1. The junction had 6 bases not matched to a gene; V was cut back by 2 bases and J by 3 bases. Germline assignment: CDR1 ENHRY and CDR2 SYGVKD. The CDR3 runs to 17 residues. CDR3 nucleotides: TGTGCCATCAGTGAGGGAAGGACAGGGCGCTATAATTCACCCCTCCACTTT. It yields the protein CAISEGRTGRYNSPLHF.

This chain joins TRBV6-6 and TRBJ1-4; D might be TRBD1 (5 bases). Germline loops: CDR1 MNHNY, CDR2 SVGAGI (reference sequence). V was shortened by 2 bases and J by 8 bases, with 15 bases between the two germline ends. The CDR3 extends over 15 amino acids. CDR3 bases: TGTGCCAGCAGTTACGAGTGGGGGGAGGGCGAAAAACTGTTTTTT. Translating it yields CASSYEWGEGEKLFF.

V gene TRBV6-5 combines with J gene TRBJ1-2; D gene ambiguous. CDR3 length: 10 residues. Trimming took 6 bases from V and 4 from J, leaving 3 bases between them. CDR1 and CDR2 (germline): MNHEY, SVGAGI. CDR3 amino acids: CASSRYGYTF. CDR3 bases: TGTGCCAGCAGCCGCTATGGCTACACCTTC.

The rearrangement uses TRBV3-1 (or the pseudogene TRBV3-2) and TRBJ1-2, with D tentatively TRBD1 (5 bases). Trimming removed 0 bases from V and 0 bases from J, with 5 bases in between. The CDR3 consists of 14 residues. The V gene's germline CDR1 is LGHDT and CDR2 YNNKEL (reference sequence). The CDR3 coding sequence is TGTGCCAGCAGCCAAGAGACAGCTAACTATGGCTACACCTTC. Translated, it gives CASSQETANYGYTF.

V usage is TRBV9 and J usage is TRBJ1-2; 8 nucleotides line up with TRBD1. The CDR3 length is 15 residues. Trimming at V came to 0 bases and at J to 8 bases, leaving 9 bases not matched to a gene. Germline V gives CDR1 SGDLS, CDR2 YYNGEE. CDR3 sequence reads: CASSVGALTGEGYTF. CDR3 in DNA: TGTGCCAGCAGCGTAGGAGCGTTGACAGGGGAAGGCTACACCTTC. The full variable domain, rest sourced from reference TRBV9 and TRBJ1-2, is DSGVTQTPKHLITATGQRVTLRCSPRSGDLSVYWYQQSLDQGLQFLIQYYNGEERAKGNILERFSAQQFPDLHSELNLSSLELGDSALYFCASSVGALTGEGYTFGSGTRLTVV.